Described below is a single TCR beta chain sequence and its context. This clone was recorded many times. Which antigen it targets is not known. The sample holds no much larger clone one base away, and base qualities are not on file. The source of the sample is a study of shared clonotypes between healthy human individuals (dated by TCRdb to 2019 to 2021). Study-wide context: The cohort included a few men and two women between 18 and 49 years of age. For each donor, CD4 naive and CD4 memory were each given three plates, CD8 naive was given two plates, and CD8 memory was given one plate. Blood TCR repertoires of five healthy adults were deeply sequenced to estimate repertoire size and the extent of clonotype sharing between individuals. Libraries were prepared and TCR repertoires were sequenced by different laboratories using diverse techniques, in order to increase sequencing depth and limit assay-specific biases. Between about 0.85 and 8.9 billion PBMCs per donor were obtained by leukapheresis. Summary of the overall study and its limitations: Incomplete sequencing was indicated by rarefaction of sorted-subset datasets, despite the large sequencing depth. Sampling was restricted to blood, and TCR repertoires in tissue are likely to differ from TCR repertoires in blood. Because the study included only a small number of donors, the genetic and exposure-history diversity represented was limited. Compared with non-shared clonotypes, clonotypes shared by all four sorted-subset donors had higher generation probabilities. Pairwise subsampling indicated that sequencing depth was expected to affect the degree of clonotype sharing among donors. Approximately 5% of naive CD4, roughly 3.5% of naive CD8, approximately 2% of memory CD4, and approximately 0.39% of memory CD8 clonotypes were shared across several donors. Naive subsets generally had larger estimated clonotype richness than memory subsets did.

The donors were healthy, HIV-negative adults who had no recently reported acute infections or vaccinations. Every donor was a Caucasian adult living in Nashville, Tennessee, USA. CD4+ T cells were enriched by magnetic negative selection, after which naive cells were positively selected on CD45RA and the negative fraction was taken as the memory subset. After blood collection by leukapheresis, PBMCs were isolated using Ficoll-Histopaque density gradient centrifugation and then cryopreserved in the vapor phase of liquid nitrogen. Analytical flow cytometry was used to check the purity and quantity of each magnetically sorted T cell population. Genomic DNA was isolated from each sorted fraction and quantified by UV absorbance on a Nanodrop 2000c. TCR CDR3 regions were amplified from genomic DNA by multiplex PCR using the deep immunoSEQ assay. For each cell subset, the extracted genomic DNA was distributed evenly across all wells of several immunoSEQ 96-well plates, and each plate served as one replicate. Each replicate PCR for sorted subsets received 200 ng genomic DNA, equal to around 32,000 T cell genomes. Purified libraries were quantified with a Qubit 3.0 fluorometer, sized on a Bioanalyzer 2100, and re-quantified with the KAPA Library Quantification kit. A separate single-read 150-cycle Illumina NextSeq 550 flow cell was used to sequence each immunoSEQ 96-well plate. The authors' analysis ran thus. Because the immunoSEQ output included only junctional sequences and no quality scores, the filtering could not be the same as the filtering used for full-length reads. To assign V/J genes and CDR3, sequences were annotated against IMGT germline references using PyIR, a Python wrapper for IgBLAST v1.9. Reads were filtered out if the reads had weak V/J assignments (E-value above 1e-6), no CDR3, stop codons, out-of-frame junctions, or ambiguous translated residues. V3J clonotypes were defined by identical inferred V gene, J gene, and CDR3 amino acid sequence. Percentage overlap between repertoires was computed as shared unique clonotypes divided by the size of the smaller repertoire. Three approaches were used to assess repertoire richness: RTK rarefaction, the Chao1 estimator, and Recon v2.1 estimates of unobserved clonotypes. For all TCRbeta clonotypes obtained by the gDNA method from a few donors, generation probabilities were computed with OLGA. Imported from immuneACCESS, the table was reduced by TCRdb to in-frame sequences with V and J called. These copies leave out some clones; in studies compared against another copy, an unresolved V gene accounts for under half, and the cause of the remainder is not known. From that table come the V and J calls and clone size; the DNA was used to work out D and trimming. Across this sample there are about 1.1 million clones, with approximately 75% seen only once. The ten largest account for roughly 0.9% of the sample.

Between the V and J ends, shortened by 6 bases and 8 bases respectively, the junction contains 21 bases. According to the germline V gene, CDR1 reads SQVTM and CDR2 reads ANQGSEA. The CDR3 measures 14 amino acids from cysteine to phenylalanine. Left in the record is the CDR3 DNA by itself, 42 bases read in frame from the first base. The chain is made from TRBV29-1 and TRBJ2-3; the D gene is perhaps TRBD1, from 8 matching bases. The sample taken for sequencing was memory CD4+ T cells from PBMCs. The cell subset or site label, as the study defines it: CD45RA-negative fraction. The receptor was derived from a man between 18 and 29 years old in good health. Some clones in this sample may be carry-over from other donors' samples. The CDR3 region: CSVGGDRSRGTQYF. The DNA is TGCAGCGTGGGGGGGGACAGGAGTCGAGGTACGCAGTATTTT.